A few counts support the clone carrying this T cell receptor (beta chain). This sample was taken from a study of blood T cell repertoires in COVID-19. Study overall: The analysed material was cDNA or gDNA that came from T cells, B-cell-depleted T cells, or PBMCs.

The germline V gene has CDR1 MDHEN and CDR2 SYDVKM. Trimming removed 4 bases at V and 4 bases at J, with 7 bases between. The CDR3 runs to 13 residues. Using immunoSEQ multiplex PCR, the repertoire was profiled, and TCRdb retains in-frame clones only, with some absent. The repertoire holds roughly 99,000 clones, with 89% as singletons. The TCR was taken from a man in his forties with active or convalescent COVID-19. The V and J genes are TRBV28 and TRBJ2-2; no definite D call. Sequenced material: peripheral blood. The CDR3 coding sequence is TGTGCCAGCAGTTCGCCTAGCACCGGGGAGCTGTTTTTT. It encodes CASSSPSTGELFF.